This T cell receptor beta chain was found in a study of post-analysis software for immune sequencing data. Study summary: As for disease course, relapsing-remitting, secondary progressive and progressive-relapsing multiple sclerosis were all included.

Overall study findings and caveats: Relative to controls, patients with multiple sclerosis showed significantly lower normalized Chao1 diversity. Batch-mates among the samples co-clustered strongly by F measure. A few TRBV segments occurring more often in patients than controls included TRBV5-6, TRBV5-1 and TRBV20-1.

Trimming took 3 bases from V and 5 from J, leaving 19 bases between them. The CDR3 totals 16 residues. Germline V gives CDR1 MGHRA, CDR2 YSYEKL. With regard to this clonotype: Its specificity is unknown.

The authors incorporated unique molecular identifiers into the TCR beta cDNA libraries. A single record per CDR3 protein comes from TCRdb applying MiXCR to the PCR reads. The repertoire consists of about 380,000 distinct CDR3 sequences, with less than 40% occurring once and the leading ten covering over 10%. The gene calls are TRBV4-1 and TRBJ2-5; the D is unclear. The source of this sequence is a girl aged 10-17 years with multiple sclerosis. Source material: blood. CDR3 bases: TGCGCCAGCAGCCACCCCGGGCTTTCTATGGAGGAGACCCAGTACTTC. Its protein is CASSHPGLSMEETQYF.